This T cell receptor beta chain was documented in a study of blood T cell repertoires in COVID-19. Whole-study context: Acute and convalescent COVID-19 specimens originated in the United States, Italy and Spain.

Original handling: Reference gene primers were amplified, and this amplification served to estimate nucleated cell counts. Clones were read by immunoSEQ multiplex PCR, and TCRdb kept only the in-frame ones, dropping some. V and J calls and clone size are copied from that table; D and trimming were computed from the DNA. The table lists hundreds of thousands of clones, around 84% of them singletons. Recruitment covered 20 to 25 US areas and drew participants whose ages spanned roughly 18 to 100 years. Clinical history reported by participants formed the basis on which cohorts were assigned. The V segment lost 7 bases and the J segment 7 bases; nucleotides outside the gene matches: 8. Germline values: CDR1 LGHDT, CDR2 YNNKEL (reference sequence). This CDR3 is built from 15 residues.

Sequenced sample: PBMCs or T cells enriched from blood (not recorded which). This TCR was sampled from a man under 40 with acute COVID-19. This sequence joins TRBV3-1 (or the pseudogene TRBV3-2) and TRBJ2-2; TRBD1 aligns across 11 bases. In DNA form, the CDR3 reads TGTGCCAGCACCCGGACAGGGGGCATGGTCGGGGAGCTGTTTTTT. This sequence encodes CASTRTGGMVGELFF.